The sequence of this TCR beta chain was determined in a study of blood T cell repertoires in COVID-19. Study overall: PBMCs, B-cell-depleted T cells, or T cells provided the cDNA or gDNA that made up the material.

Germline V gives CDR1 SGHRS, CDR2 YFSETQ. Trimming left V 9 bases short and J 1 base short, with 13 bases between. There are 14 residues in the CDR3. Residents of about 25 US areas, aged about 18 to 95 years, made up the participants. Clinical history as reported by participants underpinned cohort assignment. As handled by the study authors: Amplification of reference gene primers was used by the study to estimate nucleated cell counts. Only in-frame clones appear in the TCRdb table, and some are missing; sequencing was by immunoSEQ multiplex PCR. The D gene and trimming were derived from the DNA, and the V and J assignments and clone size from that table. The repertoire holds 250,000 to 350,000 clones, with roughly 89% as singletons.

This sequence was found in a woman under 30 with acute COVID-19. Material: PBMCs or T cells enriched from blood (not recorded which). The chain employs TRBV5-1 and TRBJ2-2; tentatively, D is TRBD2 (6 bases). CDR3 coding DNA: TGCGCCACCGCCCCGGGGGAGAACACCGGGGAGCTGTTTTTT. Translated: CATAPGENTGELFF.